This TCR beta chain was recorded in a study of blood T cell repertoires in COVID-19. The overall study: Samples came from the United States, Italy and Spain, spanning acute and convalescent COVID-19.

Seattle patients were enrolled while actively infected and followed longitudinally. Methods used by the authors: Amplifying reference gene primers gave estimates of nucleated cell counts. The table came from immunoSEQ multiplex PCR; TCRdb's copy has only in-frame clones and leaves some out. V and J calls and clone size are as listed in that table; D and trimming were resolved from the DNA. The sample holds 150,000 or so clones; 80% to 90% are singletons and the top ten take around 15%. This TCR derives from a man in his late teens or twenties with COVID-19, enrolled during active disease. Sequencing was performed on peripheral blood.

CDR3 coding DNA: TGTGCCAGCAGTTACACTAGCGGGGAGCCATACGAGCAGTACTTC. This gives the protein CASSYTSGEPYEQYF. V is TRBV6-5 and J is TRBJ2-7; 10 bases fit TRBD2. This CDR3 comprises 15 residues. Trimming cost V 2 bases and J 4 bases; bases outside gene matches: 5. Per germline, CDR1 MNHEY and CDR2 SVGAGI.